A single sample gave rise to the 14 T cell receptor beta chains below, sequenced in a study of T cell clonality in common variable immunodeficiency (dated by TCRdb to about 2015). Libraries came from the immunoSEQ multiplex PCR assay. TCRdb's version of the immuneACCESS table is confined to in-frame rearrangements and falls short of the full clone set. An unresolved V gene accounts for under half of the shortfall where checked; the remainder is of unknown origin. The sample comprises tens of thousands of clones, and every one was counted more than once. The biggest ten clones account for roughly 3.5% of the sample. Sequenced sample: peripheral blood mononuclear cells. These receptors were taken from a person between 18 and 70 years old in good health.

In its sample, this clone was seen many times. The read stops 3 residues short of the end of the CDR3; the missing end is completed from the germline J gene. V and J are TRBV7-8 and TRBJ2-2; possible D gene TRBD2, 7 bases. The CDR3 sequence is 15 residues long. CDR1 SGHVS and CDR2 FQNEAQ come from the germline V gene. The CDR3 sequence is CASSLAPGEGEKLFF. The sequenced CDR3 bases are TGTGCCAGCAGCTTAGCGCCAGGGGAGGGAGAAAAG. Together with reference TRBV7-8 and TRBJ2-2, the CDR3 gives the full variable domain: GAGVSQSPRYKVAKRGQDVALRCDPISGHVSLFWYQQALGQGPEFLTYFQNEAQLDKSGLPSDRFFAERPEGSVSTLKIQRTQQEDSAVYLCASSLAPGEGEKLFFGEGSRLTVL.

With regard to this clone: The missing CDR3 end, 3 residues past where the read stops, is filled in from the germline J gene. The chain joins TRBV5-1 to TRBJ1-6; TRBD1 aligns across 7 bases. The germline gives CDR1 SGHRS, CDR2 YFSETQ. The CDR3 covers 17 residues. Germline trimming cut 4 bases from V and 0 bases from J; bases unmatched to any gene: 7. CDR3 sequence: CASSQDRTSSYNSPLHF. Incomplete CDR3 DNA: TGCGCCAGCAGCCAGGACAGGACCAGCTCCTATAATTCACCC. Together with reference TRBV5-1 and TRBJ1-6, the CDR3 gives the full variable domain: KAGVTQTPRYLIKTRGQQVTLSCSPISGHRSVSWYQQTPGQGLQFLFEYFSETQRNKGNFPGRFSGRQFSNSRSEMNVSTLELGDSALYLCASSQDRTSSYNSPLHFGNGTRLTVT.

The part of the CDR3 DNA that was read is TGTGCCAGTAGTATAGGTCGGGACAGGGCGGCAGGC. It yields the protein CASSIGRDRAAG. The entire CDR3 protein is CASSIGRDRAAGYTF. The chain combines TRBV19 with TRBJ1-2; 9 positions agree with TRBD1. The read halts 3 residues ahead of the CDR3 end, with the missing end drawn from the germline J gene. The CDR3 sequence is 15 residues long. Looked up from germline, CDR1 is LNHDA and CDR2 is SQIVND (reference sequence).

This clone was observed many times. The CDR3 end lies 3 residues beyond the end of the read and is filled in from the germline J gene. The genes are TRBV30 and TRBJ1-1, with 7 bases identical to TRBD1. After removal of 5 bases from V and 2 bases from J, the junction contained 5 bases not matched to a gene. The CDR3 is made up of 13 amino acids. The V gene's germline CDR1 is GTSNPN and CDR2 SVGIG (reference sequence). CDR3 bases read: TGTGCCTGGGAGGGACAGCCCAACACTGAA. It translates to CAWEGQPNTE. In full, the CDR3 reads CAWEGQPNTEAFF.

This clone has a count of ten or more. The CDR3 end is not reached by the read, which stops 3 residues before it; the germline J gene fills it in. The V gene is TRBV30, the J gene TRBJ1-5, with D unresolved. Trimming shortened V by 5 bases and J by 2 bases, and 13 bases separated the two germline ends. The CDR3 is 14 residues long. Germline V gives CDR1 GTSNPN, CDR2 SVGIG (reference sequence). CDR3 DNA, as far as it was read: TGTGCCTGGGGTTTGCTAGCGGGCAATCAGCCC. This translates into CAWGLLAGNQP. The entire CDR3 is CAWGLLAGNQPQHF. Supplemented by reference TRBV30 and TRBJ1-5, the full variable domain reads SQTIHQWPATLVQPVGSPLSLECTVEGTSNPNLYWYRQAAGRGLQLLFYSVGIGQISSEVPQNLSASRPQDRQFILSSKKLLLSDSGFYLCAWGLLAGNQPQHFGDGTRLSIL.

This clone was counted ten times or more. The read stops 3 residues short of the end of the CDR3; the missing end is completed from the germline J gene. The rearrangement uses TRBV20-1 and TRBJ1-5; TRBD1 matches 9 bases. The V gene end was trimmed by 3 bases and the J gene end by 3 bases; junction bases not matched to a gene: 12. This CDR3 has 17 amino acids. CDR1 is DFQATT, CDR2 SNEGSKA, per germline (reference sequence). CDR3: CSASPWAGTGNNQPQHF. The part of the CDR3 DNA that was read is TGCAGTGCTAGTCCTTGGGCCGGGACAGGGAACAATCAGCCC.

This clone was observed at least ten times. The observed sequence ends 3 residues before the CDR3 terminus, with the missing tail filled in from the germline J gene. The rearrangement joins TRBV6-2 or TRBV6-3 to TRBJ2-7; TRBD2 agrees at 14 bases. After removal of 10 bases from V and 6 bases from J, the junction contained 8 bases not matched to a gene. Germline V gene lookup returns CDR1 MNHEY and CDR2 SVGEGT. The CDR3 length is 14 residues. The CDR3 region is CATTRLAGGREQYF. Partial CDR3 DNA: TGTGCCACTACTCGACTAGCGGGAGGGCGCGAG.

This clone appeared many times. With the read ending 3 residues before the CDR3 end, the germline J gene is used to fill in that end. The rearrangement uses TRBV29-1 and TRBJ2-3; TRBD1 matches at 7 bases. There are 14 residues in the CDR3. Germline V gives CDR1 SQVTM, CDR2 ANQGSEA. The CDR3 sequence is CSVVVTGVWETQYF. The sequenced CDR3 bases are TGCAGCGTTGTTGTTACAGGGGTGTGGGAGACG.

This clone was observed many times. The read is 3 residues too short to cover the CDR3 end, so that end is filled in from the germline J gene. The same CDR3 can be traced to other DNA sequences in this sample. The gene calls are TRBV18 and TRBJ2-7; 9 bases are shared with TRBD1. Trimming at V came to 4 bases and at J to 4 bases, leaving 5 bases not matched to a gene. Germline loops: CDR1 KGHSH, CDR2 LQKENI. The CDR3 covers 14 residues. The CDR3: CASSLRQGVYEQYF. The sequenced part of the CDR3 DNA is TGTGCCAGCTCACTCAGACAGGGGGTTTACGAG.

For this clone: The CDR3 is cut off 3 residues early in the read; its end comes from the germline J gene. The rearrangement uses TRBV7-8 and TRBJ1-2; 8 bases map to TRBD1. V shed 6 bases and J 2 bases; nucleotides not matched to a gene: 5. Germline V gene data show CDR1 as SGHVS and CDR2 as FQNEAQ. This CDR3 contains 14 residues. The covered CDR3 bases are TGTGCCAGCAGACCTAGGACAGGGAACTATGGC. Protein product: CASRPRTGNYG. The entire CDR3 reads CASRPRTGNYGYTF.

This clone has more than one count but fewer than ten. Read data end 3 residues before the CDR3 end; the end is taken from the germline J gene. The genes are TRBV7-9 and TRBJ1-1, with no clear D. The CDR3 runs 12 residues. Germline CDR1 SEHNR, CDR2 FQNEAQ (reference sequence). Trimming pared 7 bases from V and 1 base from J, leaving 7 bases between. The DNA read from the CDR3 is TGTGCCAGCACCCGACAGAACACTGAA. Translation: CASTRQNTE. The entire CDR3 protein is CASTRQNTEAFF.

This clone was seen at least ten times. The observed sequence ends 3 residues before the CDR3 terminus, with the missing tail filled in from the germline J gene. The rearrangement uses TRBV5-1 and TRBJ2-5; 11 bases map to TRBD2. The CDR3 loop spans 14 amino acids. Germline CDR1 reads SGHRS; CDR2 reads YFSETQ. The J segment lost 5 bases and the V segment lost 4 bases, leaving 4 bases of the junction unmatched. CDR3: CASSRRTSGETQYF. CDR3 bases read: TGCGCCAGCAGCCGAAGGACTAGCGGGGAGACC.

This clone was counted at least ten times. The CDR3 goes on 3 residues after the read ends, and that part is filled in from the germline J gene. The V call is TRBV19, the J call TRBJ2-7; 11 bases are shared with TRBD1. Germline V gene data show CDR1 as LNHDA and CDR2 as SQIVND (reference sequence). The CDR3 totals 14 residues. The trim removed 9 bases at V and 3 bases at J, leaving 7 bases unmatched. The CDR3 here is CASATGTGGYEQYF. The part of the CDR3 DNA that was read is TGTGCCAGCGCAACCGGGACAGGGGGCTACGAG.

This clone appeared many times. The read ends 3 residues before the CDR3 terminus; that terminus is restored from the germline J gene. This chain links TRBV19 with TRBJ2-3; 8 bases are shared with TRBD1. The CDR3 extends over 15 amino acids. Germline CDR1 is LNHDA and CDR2 is SQIVND (reference sequence). Trimming removed 9 bases from V and 0 bases from J; junction bases left unmatched: 8. The CDR3 sequence: CARRKTGDSTDTQYF. The DNA read from the CDR3 is TGTGCCAGGAGGAAGACAGGGGATAGCACAGATACG.